These T cell receptor beta chains were read from a single sample in a study of regulatory T cells in long-lasting Graves disease. Using its own MiXCR run on the multiplex PCR reads, TCRdb lists one record per CDR3 protein. The profile shows more than 300,000 distinct CDR3 sequences, around a fifth of them singletons. The source material was peripheral blood mononuclear cells (PBMCs), sampled when the disease was refractory, from a patient treated with antithyroid drugs. The source of these receptors is a female donor with Graves disease. Both conserved end residues are part of each CDR3. Fields, in order: D gene, CDR3 length, J gene, clone size, V gene, CDR3 DNA, CDR3 protein. A D gene is named only where the DNA matches it firmly. For some rows the clone size is stated as once, few or many, or as a class when expanded; others skip it.

NA | 14 | TRBJ1-2 | NA | TRBV6-5 | TGTGCCAGCAGTTACTCGAACGGGGGCTGTGGCTACACCTTC | CASSYSNGGCGYTF
TRBD1 | 15 | TRBJ2-4 | NA | TRBV12-3/TRBV12-4 | TGTGCCAGCAGTTTAAGAGGGGGCGTCGGTTACATTCAGTACTTC | CASSLRGGVGYIQYF
NA | 11 | TRBJ1-6 | NA | TRBV10-3 | TGTGCCCTAAACAGGAATTCACCCCTCCACTTT | CALNRNSPLHF
NA | 13 | TRBJ1-1 | many | TRBV18 | TGTGCCAGCTCGGAAGGGGCCGGCACTGAAGCTTTCTTT | CASSEGAGTEAFF
NA | 13 | TRBJ1-2 | few | TRBV6-1 | TGTGCCAGCAGAAGGATCGCGGCCTATGGCTACACCTTC | CASRRIAAYGYTF
NA | 13 | TRBJ2-4 | NA | TRBV29-1 | TGCAGCGTTGAACGGCTACTGACGGACATTCAGTACTTC | CSVERLLTDIQYF
NA | 14 | TRBJ2-7 | NA | TRBV6-9 | TGTGCCAGCAGTTTAGTGGTCGGGAGCCACGAGCAGTACTTC | CASSLVVGSHEQYF
NA | 17 | TRBJ1-4 | many | TRBV10-3 | TGTGCCATCAGTGAGTCGCAACAGGGAATAGCTAATGAAAAACTGTTTTTT | CAISESQQGIANEKLFF
NA | 14 | TRBJ2-5 | few | TRBV19 | TGTGCCAGTAGTCCCAGACAGGAGGTTCAGACCCAGTACTTC | CASSPRQEVQTQYF
NA | 15 | TRBJ1-5 | many | TRBV27 | TGTGCCAGCAGCCGTTCTCTGGGAGGAGATCAGCCCCAGCATTTT | CASSRSLGGDQPQHF
TRBD1 | 17 | TRBJ1-6 | many | TRBV27 | TGTGCCAGCAGTTTCGCTCTAGGACAGGGTGGGAATTCACCCCTCCACTTT | CASSFALGQGGNSPLHF
NA | 12 | TRBJ1-1 | many | TRBV7-2 | TGTGCCAGCAGCTTCGGTCACACTGAAGCTTTCTTT | CASSFGHTEAFF
NA | 14 | TRBJ1-2 | NA | TRBV30 | TGTGCCTGGAGTTCGGGCCTTCCTAACTATGGCTACACCTTC | CAWSSGLPNYGYTF
NA | 17 | TRBJ1-2 | few | TRBV3-1 | TGTGCCAGCAGCCAAGAGGTTGGCGGGGTGGGGACCTATGGCTACACCTTC | CASSQEVGGVGTYGYTF
NA | 17 | TRBJ2-5 | many | TRBV28 | TGTGCCAGTCAAGGGGGTCTTCTCCGATTTTACCAAGAGACCCAGTACTTC | CASQGGLLRFYQETQYF
NA | 15 | TRBJ2-4 | many | TRBV7-9 | TGTGCCAGCAGCTCCCGGTCGGTAGCCAAAAACATTCAGTACTTC | CASSSRSVAKNIQYF
TRBD2 | 15 | TRBJ2-7 | once | TRBV5-4 | TGTGCCAGCAGCTCGGGACTAGCGGGAATCTACGAGCAGTACTTC | CASSSGLAGIYEQYF
NA | 13 | TRBJ2-7 | few | TRBV29-1 | TGCAGCGTTGAATGGGTAGGGTCCTACGAGCAGTACTTC | CSVEWVGSYEQYF
NA | 13 | TRBJ1-2 | NA | TRBV24-1 | TGTGCCACCAGTGATTCTCGGCACTATGGCTACACCTTC | CATSDSRHYGYTF
TRBD1 | 16 | TRBJ2-2 | many | TRBV6-4 | TGTGCCAGCAGTTACCTTCGACAGGGTAAAGCCGGGGAGCTGTTTTTT | CASSYLRQGKAGELFF
NA | 15 | TRBJ1-3 | few | TRBV7-2 | TGTGCCAGCAGCTTAGCAGAATACTCTGGAGACACCATATATTTT | CASSLAEYSGDTIYF
TRBD1 | 17 | TRBJ2-6 | many | TRBV3-1 | TGTGCCAGCAGCACCCGACAGGGGGCCCCTGGGGCCAACGTCCTGACTTTC | CASSTRQGAPGANVLTF
NA | 14 | TRBJ2-7 | few | TRBV7-8 | TGTGCCAGCAGCTTAGAGGACAGATTCTACGAGCAGTACTTC | CASSLEDRFYEQYF
NA | 13 | TRBJ1-5 | many | TRBV2 | TGTGCCGCTAAGGGCCAGTACAATCAGCCCCAGCATTTT | CAAKGQYNQPQHF
NA | 16 | TRBJ2-7 | NA | TRBV5-5 | TGTGCCAGCAGCTTGCCGGGACCGACTAGATCCTACGAGCAGTACTTC | CASSLPGPTRSYEQYF
NA | 13 | TRBJ1-2 | many | TRBV6-1 | TGTGCCAGCAGCCAGGCCAGGGCCTATGGCTACACCTTC | CASSQARAYGYTF
NA | 17 | TRBJ1-6 | NA | TRBV7-9 | TGTGCCAGCAGCCAGATCTCTGACAGGTCCTATAATTCACCCCTCCACTTT | CASSQISDRSYNSPLHF
TRBD1 | 15 | TRBJ1-5 | many | TRBV2 | TGTGCCAGCAATGGAGGGACAGTTTACAATCAGCCCCAGCATTTT | CASNGGTVYNQPQHF
NA | 15 | TRBJ1-1 | few | TRBV18 | TGTGCCAGCTCGAGTCAGTGGGGGCTGGACACTGAAGCTTTCTTT | CASSSQWGLDTEAFF
TRBD1 | 17 | TRBJ2-6 | NA | TRBV7-2 | TGTGCCAGCAGCTTAAAGGCAGGGGGCCCTGGGGCCAACGTCCTGACTTTC | CASSLKAGGPGANVLTF
TRBD1 | 15 | TRBJ2-3 | NA | TRBV18 | TGTGCCAGCTCACCTAACCCCAGGGGGACAGATACGCAGTATTTT | CASSPNPRGTDTQYF
NA | 15 | TRBJ1-5 | many | TRBV3-1 | TGTGCCAGCAGCCAAGGCCGACAGTACAATCAGCCCCAGCATTTT | CASSQGRQYNQPQHF
NA | 14 | TRBJ1-1 | NA | TRBV9 | TGTGCCAGCAGTCCCCAACGAGGAAACACTGAAGCTTTCTTT | CASSPQRGNTEAFF
NA | 15 | TRBJ1-5 | NA | TRBV30 | TGTGCCTGGAGTGTACGGGGGATTAGCAATCAGCCCCAGCATTTT | CAWSVRGISNQPQHF
NA | 15 | TRBJ1-6 | NA | TRBV7-3 | TGTGCCAGCAGCTCCCAGGGCGGGTTTAAGTCACCCCTCCACTTT | CASSSQGGFKSPLHF
NA | 14 | TRBJ2-7 | few | TRBV5-1 | TGCGCCAGCAGCTTGGAAGGGGCCCCCTACGAGCAGTACTTC | CASSLEGAPYEQYF
TRBD1 | 12 | TRBJ2-5 | many | TRBV11-2 | TGTGCCAGCCAGGGGGCGGAGGAGACCCAGTACTTC | CASQGAEETQYF
NA | 14 | TRBJ2-3 | NA | TRBV4-1 | TGCGCCAGCAGCCAAGTGGCTCCCCGCATGGTGCAGTATTTT | CASSQVAPRMVQYF
NA | 13 | TRBJ1-1 | many | TRBV11-3 | TGTGCCAGCAGCTTGGGGGGCGGCGCTGAAGCTTTCTTT | CASSLGGGAEAFF